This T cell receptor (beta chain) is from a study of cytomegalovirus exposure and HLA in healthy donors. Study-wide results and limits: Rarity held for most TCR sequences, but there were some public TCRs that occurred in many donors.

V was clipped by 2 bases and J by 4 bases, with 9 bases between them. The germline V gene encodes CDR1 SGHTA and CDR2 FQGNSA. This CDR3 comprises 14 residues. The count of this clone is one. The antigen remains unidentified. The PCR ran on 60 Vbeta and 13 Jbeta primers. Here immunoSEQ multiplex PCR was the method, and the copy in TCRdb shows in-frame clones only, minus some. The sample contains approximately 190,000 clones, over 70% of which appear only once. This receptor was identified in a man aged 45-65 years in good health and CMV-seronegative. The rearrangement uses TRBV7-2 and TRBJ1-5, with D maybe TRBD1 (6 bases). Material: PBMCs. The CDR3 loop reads CASSLLGANQPQHF. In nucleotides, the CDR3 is TGTGCCAGCAGCTTACTGGGGGCAAATCAGCCCCAGCATTTT. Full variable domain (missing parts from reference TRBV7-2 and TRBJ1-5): GAGVSQSPSNKVTEKGKDVELRCDPISGHTALYWYRQSLGQGLEFLIYFQGNSAPDKSGLPSDRFSAERTGGSVSTLTIQRTQQEDSAVYLCASSLLGANQPQHFGDGTRLSIL.